The 23 T cell receptor beta chains presented below share a single source sample, sequenced in a study of blood T cell repertoires in COVID-19. Sequencing used immunoSEQ multiplex PCR; TCRdb keeps in-frame clones, though not all of them. The sample lists about 250,000 clones; about four fifths were seen once. What was sequenced was peripheral blood. All receptors come from a man aged 80 or over with acute or convalescent COVID-19.

V is TRBV6-1 and J is TRBJ1-5; no reliable D call. This CDR3 spans 17 amino acids. Germline V gene lookup returns CDR1 MNHNS and CDR2 SASEGT. Trimming removed 4 bases at V and 2 bases at J, with 18 bases between. The CDR3 loop is CASSGAGISYRNQPQHF. CDR3 in DNA: TGTGCCAGCAGTGGGGCGGGGATATCCTATCGCAATCAGCCCCAGCATTTT.

The rearrangement links TRBV25-1 to TRBJ1-2, with 7 bases fitting TRBD1. This CDR3 has 17 amino acids. The ends lost 4 bases at V and 8 bases at J; junction bases unmatched: 19. Germline assignment: CDR1 MGHDK and CDR2 SYGVNS. The CDR3 is CASSGPTGSQGMKGYTF. CDR3 nucleotides: TGTGCCAGCAGTGGACCGACAGGGTCCCAGGGGATGAAGGGCTACACCTTC.

The chain joins TRBV5-3 to TRBJ1-5, with TRBD1 as a possible D gene (5 bases). TRBV5-3 is sorted into the ORF group, with uncertain function. Trimming shortened V by 4 bases and J by 0 bases, and 11 bases separated the two germline ends. CDR3 length equals 15 residues. CDR3 residues: CARSEKGYSNQPQHF. CDR3 bases: TGTGCCAGAAGCGAAAAGGGGTATAGCAATCAGCCCCAGCATTTT.

This chain links TRBV4-1 with TRBJ2-7; possibly TRBD2 for D (6 bases). The germline gives CDR1 MGHRA, CDR2 YSYEKL. The V end lost 0 bases, the J end lost 4 bases, and 13 bases lay between the germline ends. CDR3 length: 15 amino acids. The CDR3 DNA is TGCGCCAGCAGCCAAGATCAGTGGGGGAGGTACGAGCAGTACTTC. Its protein product is CASSQDQWGRYEQYF.

V gene TRBV6-5 combines with J gene TRBJ1-1; 10 nucleotides align to TRBD1. This CDR3 is 16 amino acids long. Germline CDR1 and CDR2: MNHEY and SVGAGI. The trim removed 1 base at V and 9 bases at J, leaving 11 bases unmatched. Here the CDR3 DNA reads TGTGCCAGCAGTTACTTCCACCGGGACAGGGGCCCAAAAGCTTTCTTT. Translated: CASSYFHRDRGPKAFF.

The rearrangement joins TRBV27 to TRBJ2-1, with 8 positions matching TRBD2. The CDR3 extends over 17 amino acids. Trimming removed 6 bases from V and 8 bases from J; junction bases left unmatched: 18. The V gene's germline CDR1 is MNHEY and CDR2 SMNVEV (reference sequence). CDR3 region: CASSQVYGGGRSDEQFF. The CDR3 region has the DNA TGTGCCAGCAGCCAAGTTTACGGGGGCGGGAGGAGCGATGAGCAGTTCTTC.

Only a few counts were recorded for this clone. The V and J genes are TRBV19 and TRBJ1-5; 8 bases align to TRBD1. V dropped 3 bases and J dropped 1; count of bases not matched to a gene: 2. Germline V CDR1 and CDR2: LNHDA, SQIVND (reference sequence). CDR3 length: 15 amino acids. In DNA form, the CDR3 reads TGTGCCAGTAGTATCGGACAGGGAAGCAATCAGCCCCAGCATTTT. Translating gives CASSIGQGSNQPQHF. Full variable domain (remainder filled in from reference TRBV19 and TRBJ1-5): DGGITQSPKYLFRKEGQNVTLSCEQNLNHDAMYWYRQDPGQGLRLIYYSQIVNDFQKGDIAEGYSVSREKKESFPLTVTSAQKNPTAFYLCASSIGQGSNQPQHFGDGTRLSIL.

In its sample, this clone was seen once. The CDR3 sequence: CASSGIGQGLGNTIYF. CDR3 DNA sequence: TGTGCCAGCAGTGGTATCGGACAGGGCCTAGGAAACACCATATATTTT. The rearrangement links TRBV9 to TRBJ1-3; 8 bases line up with TRBD1. Trimming at V came to 5 bases and at J to 4 bases, leaving 11 bases not matched to a gene. CDR3 size: 16 residues. Looked up from germline, CDR1 is SGDLS and CDR2 is YYNGEE.

This chain joins TRBV2 and TRBJ1-6; D unclear. Trimming removed 5 bases from V and 2 bases from J, with 7 bases in between. The length of the CDR3 is 14 residues. Germline V gene sequence: CDR1 SNHLY, CDR2 FYNNEI. The DNA of the CDR3 is TGTGCCAGCAGTAGAGGAACCTATAATTCACCCCTCCACTTT. Protein product: CASSRGTYNSPLHF.

This clone was counted once. The chain joins TRBV6-5 to TRBJ2-7, with D possibly TRBD1 on 5 matching bases. Germline V gives CDR1 MNHEY, CDR2 SVGAGI. Trimming stripped 0 bases from V and 6 bases from J, with 9 bases between. CDR3 length equals 13 residues. CDR3: CASSYSITGEQYF. The CDR3 region has the DNA TGTGCCAGCAGTTACTCGATCACAGGCGAGCAGTACTTC.

This clone was seen a few times. This chain uses TRBV3-1 (or the pseudogene TRBV3-2) with TRBJ1-3; TRBD1 is a possible D gene (5 bases). Deletions cut 4 bases from V and 3 bases from J, with 13 bases between. The germline V gene encodes CDR1 LGHDT and CDR2 YNNKEL (reference sequence). This CDR3 contains 15 residues. The CDR3 sequence: CASSRWGGDGNTIYF. Here the CDR3 DNA reads TGTGCCAGCAGCCGTTGGGGAGGGGATGGAAACACCATATATTTT.

This clone was detected only a few times. This rearrangement joins TRBV5-1 to TRBJ2-1; 12 bases match TRBD2. The CDR3 is made up of 16 amino acids. Germline lookup yields CDR1 SGHRS and CDR2 YFSETQ. J gave up 4 bases and V 4 bases, and 6 bases lay outside the gene matches. CDR3 protein: CASSEGLAGSYNEQFF. For the CDR3, the DNA is TGCGCCAGCAGCGAAGGACTAGCGGGGAGTTACAATGAGCAGTTCTTC.

The CDR3 protein is CASSLRGGDEKLFF. In DNA form, the CDR3 reads TGCGCCAGCAGCTTGAGAGGGGGGGATGAAAAACTGTTTTTT. The chain links TRBV5-1 to TRBJ1-4; TRBD1 might be the D (6 bases). This CDR3 is built from 14 residues. The germline V gene encodes CDR1 SGHRS and CDR2 YFSETQ. The V end was cut by 1 base, the J end by 6 bases, with 10 bases between. Based on the CDR3 plus reference TRBV5-1 and TRBJ1-4, the full variable domain is KAGVTQTPRYLIKTRGQQVTLSCSPISGHRSVSWYQQTPGQGLQFLFEYFSETQRNKGNFPGRFSGRQFSNSRSEMNVSTLELGDSALYLCASSLRGGDEKLFFGSGTQLSVL.

CDR3 DNA: TGCGCCAGCAGCTTGGCGGCCGGGGGCTCTGGAAACACCATATATTTT. Amino acids: CASSLAAGGSGNTIYF. J is TRBJ1-3 and V is TRBV5-1; maybe TRBD1 (5 bases). In germline, CDR1 is SGHRS, CDR2 YFSETQ. Between the trimmed V and J ends, which lost 0 bases and 0 bases, there was a span of 10 bases. CDR3 length: 16 residues.

This chain connects TRBV12-5 to TRBJ2-3; 9 bases map to TRBD2. V gave up 3 bases and J gave up 6 bases; unmatched junction bases: 10. Germline lookup yields CDR1 LGHNT and CDR2 FRNRAP. The CDR3 covers 16 residues. CDR3 coding DNA: TGTGCTAGTGGTTTAATTAGCGGGAGTTGGGTGGATACGCAGTATTTT. This encodes CASGLISGSWVDTQYF. Drawing the rest from reference TRBV12-5 and TRBJ2-3, the complete variable domain is DARVTQTPRHKVTEMGQEVTMRCQPILGHNTVFWYRQTMMQGLELLAYFRNRAPLDDSGMPKDRFSAEMPDATLATLKIQPSEPRDSAVYFCASGLISGSWVDTQYFGPGTRLTVL.

The rearrangement joins TRBV7-9 to TRBJ1-1, with a possible D match to TRBD1 (6 bases). This CDR3 contains 13 residues. Germline V gene data show CDR1 as SEHNR and CDR2 as FQNEAQ (reference sequence). The ends were cut back, 5 bases at V and 6 bases at J, with 13 bases in the middle. The CDR3 protein is CASSPQGPSEAFF. The CDR3 DNA reads as TGTGCCAGCAGCCCCCAGGGGCCGTCTGAAGCTTTCTTT.

As for this clone: The same CDR3 also results from other DNA sequences found in this sample. V is TRBV7-9 and J is TRBJ1-4; D perhaps matches TRBD1 (6 bases). This CDR3 is 15 amino acids long. CDR1 and CDR2 (germline): SEHNR, FQNEAQ (reference sequence). Trimming cost V 2 bases and J 5 bases, with 12 bases left between them. CDR3: CASSLLTGINEKLFF. CDR3 bases: TGTGCCAGCAGCTTACTTACAGGGATAAATGAAAAACTGTTTTTT. The full variable domain, completed using reference TRBV7-9 and TRBJ1-4, is DTGVSQNPRHKITKRGQNVTFRCDPISEHNRLYWYRQTLGQGPEFLTYFQNEAQLEKSRLLSDRFSAERPKGSFSTLEIQRTEQGDSAMYLCASSLLTGINEKLFFGSGTQLSVL.

The rearrangement links TRBV15 to TRBJ2-3, with 10 bases identical to TRBD2. V was clipped by 0 bases and J by 6 bases; unmatched bases: 12. This CDR3 contains 18 residues. Per the germline V gene, CDR1 is LNHNV and CDR2 is YYDKDF (reference sequence). The CDR3 DNA sequence: TGTGCCACCAGCAGAGATCCCATGAGCGGGAGGGCCAGGGATACGCAGTATTTT. It yields the protein CATSRDPMSGRARDTQYF.

The V and J genes are TRBV5-5 and TRBJ2-2; TRBD2 might be the D (6 bases). V was trimmed by 3 bases and J by 2 bases, leaving 11 bases between them. CDR1 and CDR2 from the germline V gene are SGHKS and YYEKEE (reference sequence). CDR3 length equals 15 residues. The CDR3 sequence is CASSSLGGNTGELFF. The DNA of the CDR3 is TGTGCCAGCAGCTCCTTGGGGGGAAACACCGGGGAGCTGTTTTTT.

The chain joins TRBV19 to TRBJ1-5; TRBD1 aligns across 7 bases. Germline lookup yields CDR1 LNHDA and CDR2 SQIVND (reference sequence). Germline trimming cut 3 bases from V and 6 bases from J; bases unmatched to any gene: 8. The CDR3 totals 15 residues. In nucleotides, the CDR3 is TGTGCCAGTAGTATTAGACAGGGAAGTGGTCAGCCCCAGCATTTT. Translating it yields CASSIRQGSGQPQHF. Based on the CDR3 plus reference TRBV19 and TRBJ1-5, the full variable domain is DGGITQSPKYLFRKEGQNVTLSCEQNLNHDAMYWYRQDPGQGLRLIYYSQIVNDFQKGDIAEGYSVSREKKESFPLTVTSAQKNPTAFYLCASSIRQGSGQPQHFGDGTRLSIL.

The rearrangement links TRBV28 to TRBJ2-5; the match to TRBD2 covers 15 bases. V lost 5 bases, J lost 5 bases, and 6 bases stayed unmatched. There are 16 residues in the CDR3. Looked up from germline, CDR1 is MDHEN and CDR2 is SYDVKM. The CDR3 here is CASSQGLAGGRETQYF. CDR3 DNA: TGTGCCAGCAGTCAGGGACTAGCGGGAGGTAGGGAGACCCAGTACTTC. Variable domain in full (rest from reference TRBV28 and TRBJ2-5): DVKVTQSSRYLVKRTGEKVFLECVQDMDHENMFWYRQDPGLGLRLIYFSYDVKMKEKGDIPEGYSVSREKKERFSLILESASTNQTSMYLCASSQGLAGGRETQYFGPGTRLLVL.

This chain connects TRBV11-1 to TRBJ2-4; D perhaps matches TRBD1 (6 bases). Between the trimmed V and J ends, which lost 0 bases and 0 bases, there was a span of 15 bases. The CDR3 runs to 18 residues. Germline V gene sequence: CDR1 SGHAT, CDR2 FQDESV (reference sequence). The CDR3 sequence: CASSLAQGLRPAKNIQYF. CDR3 DNA: TGTGCCAGCAGCTTAGCGCAGGGGTTGAGGCCAGCCAAAAACATTCAGTACTTC. The full variable domain, its missing parts supplied by reference TRBV11-1 and TRBJ2-4, is EAEVAQSPRYKITEKSQAVAFWCDPISGHATLYWYRQILGQGPELLVQFQDESVVDDSQLPKDRFSAERLKGVDSTLKIQPAELGDSAMYLCASSLAQGLRPAKNIQYFGAGTRLSVL.

The chain is built from TRBV2 and TRBJ1-1; possible D gene TRBD1, 6 bases. Trimming shortened V by 3 bases and J by 4 bases, and 12 bases separated the two germline ends. The CDR3 runs to 14 residues. Germline CDR1 and CDR2: SNHLY and FYNNEI. Here the CDR3 reads CASSDRGAGTEAFF. The DNA of the CDR3 is TGTGCCAGCAGTGACCGGGGGGCGGGCACTGAAGCTTTCTTT.